The count of the clone carrying this T cell receptor beta chain is one. This entry comes from a study of blood T cell repertoires in COVID-19. This CDR3 has 16 residues. V was trimmed by 4 bases and J by 0 bases, leaving 13 bases between them. The germline gives CDR1 KGHSH, CDR2 LQKENI. TCRdb's table, derived via immunoSEQ multiplex PCR, lists solely in-frame clones and lacks some. The table records around 120,000 clones, 80% of them present only once. The chain is built from TRBV18 and TRBJ1-5; no definite D call. This receptor was taken from a man aged 65 to 79 with acute or convalescent COVID-19. Material for sequencing was peripheral blood. CDR3 residues: CASSRSPTSSNQPQHF. The CDR3 bases are TGTGCCAGCTCACGTTCCCCGACAAGTAGCAATCAGCCCCAGCATTTT.